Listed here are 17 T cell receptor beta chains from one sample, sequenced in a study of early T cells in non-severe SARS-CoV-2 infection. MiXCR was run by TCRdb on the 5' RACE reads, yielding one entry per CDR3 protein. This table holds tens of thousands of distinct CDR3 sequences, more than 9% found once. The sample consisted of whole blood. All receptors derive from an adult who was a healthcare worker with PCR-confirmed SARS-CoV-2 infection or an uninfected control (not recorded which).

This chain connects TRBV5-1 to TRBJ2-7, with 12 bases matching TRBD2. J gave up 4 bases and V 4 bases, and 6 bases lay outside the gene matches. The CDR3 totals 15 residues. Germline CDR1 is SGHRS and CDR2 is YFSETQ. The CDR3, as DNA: TGCGCCAGCAGCCTCCGGACTAGCGGGATGTACGAGCAGTACTTC. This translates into CASSLRTSGMYEQYF.

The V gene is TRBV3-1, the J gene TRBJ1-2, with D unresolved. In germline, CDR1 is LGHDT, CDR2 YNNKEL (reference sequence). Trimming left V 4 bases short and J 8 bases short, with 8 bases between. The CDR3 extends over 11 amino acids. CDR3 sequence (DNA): TGTGCCAGCAGCCTAGGCCCAGGCTACACCTTC. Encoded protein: CASSLGPGYTF.

CDR3 loop: CASSPLMGGDTGELFF. The DNA for the CDR3 is TGTGCCAGCAGCCCCTTGATGGGGGGGGACACCGGGGAGCTGTTTTTT. The rearrangement links TRBV4-2 to TRBJ2-2, with 7 nucleotides matching TRBD2. The CDR3 length is 16 residues. V lost 4 bases and J lost 3; bases outside the gene matches: 8. Germline CDR1 is LGHNA and CDR2 is YNFKEQ.

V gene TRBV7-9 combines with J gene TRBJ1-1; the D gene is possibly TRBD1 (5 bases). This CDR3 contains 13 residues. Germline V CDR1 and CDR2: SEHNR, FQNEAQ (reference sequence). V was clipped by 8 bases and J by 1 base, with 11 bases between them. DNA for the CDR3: TGTGCCAGCTGGGACCTCCGGAACACTGAAGCTTTCTTT. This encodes CASWDLRNTEAFF.

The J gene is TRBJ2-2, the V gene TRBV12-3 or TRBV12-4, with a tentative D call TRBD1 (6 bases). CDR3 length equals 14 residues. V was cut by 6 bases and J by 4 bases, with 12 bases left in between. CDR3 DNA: TGTGCCAGCAGCGTGACCAGGGGCACCGGGGAGCTGTTTTTT. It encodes CASSVTRGTGELFF.

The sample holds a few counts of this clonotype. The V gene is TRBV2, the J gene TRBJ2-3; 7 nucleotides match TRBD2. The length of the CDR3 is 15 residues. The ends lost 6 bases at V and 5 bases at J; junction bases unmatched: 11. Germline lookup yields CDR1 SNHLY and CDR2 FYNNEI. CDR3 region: CASSKLASNEDTQYF. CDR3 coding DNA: TGTGCCAGCAGCAAACTAGCGAGCAATGAAGATACGCAGTATTTT.

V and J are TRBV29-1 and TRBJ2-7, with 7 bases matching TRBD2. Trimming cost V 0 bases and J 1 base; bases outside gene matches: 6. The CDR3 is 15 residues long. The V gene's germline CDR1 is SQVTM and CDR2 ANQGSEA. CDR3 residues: CSVEEEGRVSYEQYF. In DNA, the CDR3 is TGCAGCGTTGAAGAAGAGGGGAGGGTTTCCTACGAGCAGTACTTC.

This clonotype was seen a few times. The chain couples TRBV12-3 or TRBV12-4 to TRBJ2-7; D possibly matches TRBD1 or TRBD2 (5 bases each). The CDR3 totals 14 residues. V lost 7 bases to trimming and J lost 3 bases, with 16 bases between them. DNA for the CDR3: TGTGCCAGCAACGTGGGGGTAGGCCTCTACGAGCAGTACTTC. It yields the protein CASNVGVGLYEQYF.

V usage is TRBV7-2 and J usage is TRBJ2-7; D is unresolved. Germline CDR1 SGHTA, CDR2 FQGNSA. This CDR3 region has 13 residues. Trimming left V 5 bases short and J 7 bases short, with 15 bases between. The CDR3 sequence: CASSLNGPAEQYF. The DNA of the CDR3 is TGTGCCAGCAGCCTCAATGGTCCGGCAGAGCAGTACTTC.

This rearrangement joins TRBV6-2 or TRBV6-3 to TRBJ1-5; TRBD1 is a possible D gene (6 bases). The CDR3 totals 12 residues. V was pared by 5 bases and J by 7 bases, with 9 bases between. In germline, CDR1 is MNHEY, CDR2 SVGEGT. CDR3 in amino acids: CASSEGGQPQHF. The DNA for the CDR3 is TGTGCCAGCAGTGAAGGGGGGCAGCCCCAGCATTTT.

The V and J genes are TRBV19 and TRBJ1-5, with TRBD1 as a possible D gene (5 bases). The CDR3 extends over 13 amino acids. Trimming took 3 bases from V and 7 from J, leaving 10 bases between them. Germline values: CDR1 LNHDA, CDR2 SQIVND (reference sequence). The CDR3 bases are TGTGCCAGTAGTATCTCGGACAAACAGCCCCAGCATTTT. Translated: CASSISDKQPQHF.

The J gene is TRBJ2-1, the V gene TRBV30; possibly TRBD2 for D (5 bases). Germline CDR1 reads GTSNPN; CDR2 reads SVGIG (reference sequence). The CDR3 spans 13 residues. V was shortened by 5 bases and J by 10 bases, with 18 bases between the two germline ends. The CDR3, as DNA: TGTGCCTGGCAAGCGGTTGTCAGTGGGGAGCAGTTCTTC. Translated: CAWQAVVSGEQFF.

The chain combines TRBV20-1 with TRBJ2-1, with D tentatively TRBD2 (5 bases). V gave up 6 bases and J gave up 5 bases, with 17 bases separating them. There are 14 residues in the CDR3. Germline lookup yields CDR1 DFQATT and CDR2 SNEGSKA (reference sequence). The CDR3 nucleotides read TGCAGTGCCCAGACTAAGCAGGCGCACAATGAGCAGTTCTTC. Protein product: CSAQTKQAHNEQFF.

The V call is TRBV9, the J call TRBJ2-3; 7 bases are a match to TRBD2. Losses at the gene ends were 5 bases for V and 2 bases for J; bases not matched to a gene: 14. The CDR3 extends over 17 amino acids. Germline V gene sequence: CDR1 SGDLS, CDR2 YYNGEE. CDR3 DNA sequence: TGTGCCAGCAGTACTAATATTCTCCGGGGGGACACAGATACGCAGTATTTT. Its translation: CASSTNILRGDTDTQYF. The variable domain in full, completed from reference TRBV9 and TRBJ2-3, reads DSGVTQTPKHLITATGQRVTLRCSPRSGDLSVYWYQQSLDQGLQFLIQYYNGEERAKGNILERFSAQQFPDLHSELNLSSLELGDSALYFCASSTNILRGDTDTQYFGPGTRLTVL.

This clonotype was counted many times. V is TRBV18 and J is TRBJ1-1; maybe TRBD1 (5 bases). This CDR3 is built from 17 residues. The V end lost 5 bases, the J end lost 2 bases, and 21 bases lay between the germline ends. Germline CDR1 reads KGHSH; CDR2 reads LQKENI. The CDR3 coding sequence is TGTGCCAGCTCAGGAGGGACCCCCCGGCGGGCCAACACTGAAGCTTTCTTT. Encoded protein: CASSGGTPRRANTEAFF. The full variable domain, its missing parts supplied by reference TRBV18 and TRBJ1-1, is NAGVMQNPRHLVRRRGQEARLRCSPMKGHSHVYWYRQLPEEGLKFMVYLQKENIIDESGMPKERFSAEFPKEGPSILRIQQVVRGDSAAYFCASSGGTPRRANTEAFFGQGTRLTVV.

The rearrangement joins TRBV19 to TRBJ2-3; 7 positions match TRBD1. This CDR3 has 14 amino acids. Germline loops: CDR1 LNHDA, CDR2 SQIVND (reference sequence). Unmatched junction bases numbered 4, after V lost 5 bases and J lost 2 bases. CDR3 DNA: TGTGCCAGTAGTCCTGGACAGGACACAGATACGCAGTATTTT. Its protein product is CASSPGQDTDTQYF.

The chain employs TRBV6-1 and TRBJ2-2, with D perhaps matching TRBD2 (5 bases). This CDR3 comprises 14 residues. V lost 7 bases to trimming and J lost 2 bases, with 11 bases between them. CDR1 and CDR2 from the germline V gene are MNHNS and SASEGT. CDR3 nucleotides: TGTGCCAGCACCGAGCCGGGAAACACCGGGGAGCTGTTTTTT. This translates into CASTEPGNTGELFF.